The 15 T cell receptor beta chains listed next were all sequenced from one sample in a study of CD8 T cells in Susac syndrome. Random hexamers were used to reverse transcribe an amount of about 0.45 to 1 ug RNA. TCRdb independently ran MiXCR on the immunoSEQ multiplex PCR reads; one entry per CDR3 protein. The data show around 180,000 distinct CDR3 sequences, approximately 95% seen once. Material for sequencing was CD4+ T cells from PBMCs. The receptors stem from a human donor with multiple sclerosis.

The chain has TRBV20-1 and TRBJ2-5; D may be TRBD2 (5 bases). This CDR3 has 16 amino acids. CDR1 and CDR2 from the germline V gene are DFQATT and SNEGSKA (reference sequence). Trimming took off 1 base at V and 2 bases at J, with 17 bases between the two ends. CDR3 in amino acids: CSARGSPGGHQETQYF. The CDR3 DNA sequence: TGCAGTGCTAGAGGTTCCCCCGGAGGTCATCAAGAGACCCAGTACTTC.

The rearrangement uses TRBV20-1 and TRBJ1-1; TRBD1 matches at 8 bases. The CDR3 consists of 14 residues. Germline V gene lookup returns CDR1 DFQATT and CDR2 SNEGSKA (reference sequence). Unmatched junction bases numbered 7, after V lost 3 bases and J lost 4 bases. CDR3 sequence (DNA): TGCAGTGCTAGTAGCGCCGACAGGGGCACTGAAGCTTTCTTT. Translation: CSASSADRGTEAFF.

The genes are TRBV24-1 and TRBJ2-1; 12 bases line up with TRBD1. The CDR3 loop spans 17 amino acids. V lost 2 bases and J lost 6; bases outside the gene matches: 7. Germline CDR1 KGHDR, CDR2 SFDVKD. CDR3 protein: CATSDSRGQGAANEQFF. CDR3 DNA sequence: TGTGCCACCAGTGATTCCAGGGGACAGGGGGCGGCCAATGAGCAGTTCTTC.

The rearrangement joins TRBV3-1 to TRBJ2-5; either TRBD1 or TRBD2 may supply D (5 bases each). The CDR3 sequence is 17 residues long. Trimming took off 0 bases at V and 0 bases at J, with 14 bases between the two ends. Germline V gene sequence: CDR1 LGHDT, CDR2 YNNKEL (reference sequence). CDR3 nucleotide sequence: TGTGCCAGCAGCCAAGATACGGGACGGTGGGACCAAGAGACCCAGTACTTC. Protein: CASSQDTGRWDQETQYF.

V gene TRBV30 combines with J gene TRBJ1-2, with TRBD1 identical over 9 bases. Looked up from germline, CDR1 is GTSNPN and CDR2 is SVGIG (reference sequence). The CDR3 contains 14 residues. The J segment lost 8 bases and the V segment lost 3 bases, leaving 10 bases of the junction unmatched. The CDR3 is CAWSRTGAILGYTF. The CDR3 nucleotides are TGTGCCTGGAGCCGGACAGGGGCCATTTTAGGCTACACCTTC.

The genes are TRBV20-1 and TRBJ2-5; 8 bases fit TRBD1. The CDR3 spans 14 residues. V lost 5 bases, J lost 2 bases, and 7 bases stayed unmatched. Germline V gene sequence: CDR1 DFQATT, CDR2 SNEGSKA (reference sequence). The CDR3 protein is CSAETGVGQETQYF. In DNA, the CDR3 is TGCAGTGCTGAGACAGGGGTGGGGCAAGAGACCCAGTACTTC.

DNA for the CDR3: TGTGCCAGCAGCCCCTCCGAGCGACTAGACTACAATGAGCAGTTCTTC. Residues: CASSPSERLDYNEQFF. The chain carries TRBV5-4 and TRBJ2-1; tentative D call: TRBD2 (6 bases). The V end was cut by 4 bases, the J end by 3 bases, with 17 bases between. The CDR3 sequence is 16 residues long. CDR1 is SGHNT and CDR2 is YYREEE in the germline V gene (reference sequence).

This chain connects TRBV25-1 to TRBJ1-5, with a possible D match to TRBD1 (5 bases). This CDR3 is 13 amino acids long. The ends were cut back, 1 base at V and 11 bases at J, with 12 bases in the middle. The V gene's germline CDR1 is MGHDK and CDR2 SYGVNS. The CDR3 loop reads CASSESGGWSQHF. CDR3 in DNA: TGTGCCAGCAGTGAATCGGGGGGGTGGTCCCAGCATTTT.

The rearrangement uses TRBV5-1 and TRBJ1-2; perhaps TRBD1 as D (5 bases). There are 13 residues in the CDR3. Germline V gene sequence: CDR1 SGHRS, CDR2 YFSETQ. The V end was cut by 4 bases, the J end by 8 bases, with 15 bases between. The CDR3 region is CASSGTAPEGYTF. The CDR3 region has the DNA TGCGCCAGCAGCGGGACGGCCCCTGAAGGCTACACCTTC. Full variable domain (missing parts from reference TRBV5-1 and TRBJ1-2): KAGVTQTPRYLIKTRGQQVTLSCSPISGHRSVSWYQQTPGQGLQFLFEYFSETQRNKGNFPGRFSGRQFSNSRSEMNVSTLELGDSALYLCASSGTAPEGYTFGSGTRLTVV.

The chain is built from TRBV7-2 and TRBJ2-1; D uncertain. The germline gives CDR1 SGHTA, CDR2 FQGNSA. The CDR3 covers 14 residues. Deletions cut 1 base from V and 7 bases from J, with 11 bases between. CDR3 amino acids: CASSLGRTENEQFF. Written as DNA, the CDR3 is TGTGCCAGCAGCTTAGGTCGAACGGAGAATGAGCAGTTCTTC. The full variable domain, its missing parts supplied by reference TRBV7-2 and TRBJ2-1, is GAGVSQSPSNKVTEKGKDVELRCDPISGHTALYWYRQSLGQGLEFLIYFQGNSAPDKSGLPSDRFSAERTGGSVSTLTIQRTQQEDSAVYLCASSLGRTENEQFFGPGTRLTVL.

This clonotype was recorded once. V gene TRBV20-1 combines with J gene TRBJ1-1, with D uncertain. Trimming cost V 1 base and J 7 bases, with 13 bases left between them. The germline gives CDR1 DFQATT, CDR2 SNEGSKA (reference sequence). CDR3 length equals 13 residues. The CDR3 is CSARGRRFSEAFF. CDR3 DNA: TGCAGTGCTAGAGGTCGTCGGTTCAGTGAAGCTTTCTTT.

Here the CDR3 DNA reads TGCGCCAGCAGCTTCGTGGGGGCGGGTGAAGCTTTCTTT. It encodes CASSFVGAGEAFF. V is TRBV5-1 and J is TRBJ1-1, with D tentatively TRBD1 (6 bases). Trimming cost V 2 bases and J 7 bases, with 12 bases left between them. The length of the CDR3 is 13 residues. CDR1 and CDR2 from the germline V gene are SGHRS and YFSETQ.

The chain recombines TRBV14 with TRBJ1-2; D not certain. The CDR3 extends over 13 amino acids. V lost 4 bases and J 3 bases, leaving 9 bases between the germline ends. Looked up from germline, CDR1 is SGHDN and CDR2 is FVKESK. The CDR3 spells CASSPAGDYGYTF. In nucleotides, the CDR3 is TGTGCCAGCAGCCCCGCCGGAGACTATGGCTACACCTTC.

The gene calls are TRBV30 and TRBJ1-5; D gene ambiguous. Trimming removed 0 bases from V and 7 bases from J, with 10 bases in between. Germline V gene lookup returns CDR1 GTSNPN and CDR2 SVGIG (reference sequence). The CDR3 is 13 amino acids. As DNA, the CDR3 is TGTGCCTGGAGTGTACAGTCACAACAGCCCCAGCATTTT. Translating gives CAWSVQSQQPQHF.

This chain joins TRBV7-3 and TRBJ2-7; perhaps TRBD2 as D (5 bases). V was clipped by 5 bases and J by 6 bases, with 14 bases between them. The CDR3 is 13 residues long. Germline-derived CDR1 and CDR2 are SGHTA and FQGTGA. CDR3 sequence reads: CASSPRAEGEQYF. The CDR3 DNA reads as TGTGCCAGCAGCCCCCGGGCCGAGGGCGAGCAGTACTTC.